The T cell receptor beta chain under discussion was sequenced for a study of blood T cell repertoires in COVID-19. Produced via immunoSEQ multiplex PCR; TCRdb's table is partial and in-frame only. This table has hundreds of thousands of clones, roughly 90% appearing once. The CDR3 is made up of 14 amino acids. CDR1 and CDR2 (germline): SGHAT, FQNNGV. The V end was cut by 0 bases, the J end by 7 bases, with 12 bases between. The chain joins TRBV11-2 to TRBJ1-2; D perhaps matches TRBD1 (5 bases). The sequenced sample was PBMCs or T cells enriched from blood (not recorded which). The receptor was isolated from a middle-aged woman who had recovered from COVID-19. The CDR3 loop reads CASSLDRARGGYTF. The CDR3 coding sequence is TGTGCCAGCAGCTTAGATCGGGCAAGGGGTGGCTACACCTTC.